The 23 T cell receptor beta chains reported below all come from one sample, sequenced in a study of cytomegalovirus exposure and HLA in healthy donors. Primers: 60 Vbeta forward and 13 Jbeta reverse. Libraries were prepared by immunoSEQ multiplex PCR; TCRdb keeps only in-frame clonotypes and omits some of them. The data show fewer than 110,000 clones, with around 80% seen just once and about 9.4% held by the top ten. Sample: PBMCs. The receptor set was obtained from a woman aged 18 to 35 in good health and CMV-seropositive.

Remarks on this clone: A junction end diverges from the germline sequence, so it may reflect a read error. The rearrangement uses TRBV28 and TRBJ1-1, with TRBD1 matching over 7 bases. The CDR3 spans 14 residues. Germline lookup yields CDR1 MDHEN and CDR2 SYDVKM. The CDR3 bases are TGTGCCAGCAGTTTAGGCGCGAGCCGGGACAGTACTTCCTTT. This gives the protein CASSLGASRDSTSF. Filled out from reference TRBV28 and TRBJ1-1, the complete variable domain reads DVKVTQSSRYLVKRTGEKVFLECVQDMDHENMFWYRQDPGLGLRLIYFSYDVKMKEKGDIPEGYSVSREKKERFSLILESASTNQTSMYLCASSLGASRDSTSFGQGTRLTVV.

The V gene is TRBV25-1, the J gene TRBJ2-7, with TRBD2 identical over 8 bases. CDR3 length: 15 amino acids. V lost 2 bases, J lost 7 bases, and 10 bases stayed unmatched. The germline gives CDR1 MGHDK, CDR2 SYGVNS. In DNA form, the CDR3 reads TGTGCCAGCAGTGAAAGGCTAGCGGGCAGGGAAGAGCAGTACTTC. This encodes CASSERLAGREEQYF.

The count of this clone is one. This sequence joins TRBV11-3 and TRBJ2-1; 7 bases are a match to TRBD1. The CDR3 length is 20 residues. Germline V gene data show CDR1 as SGHNT and CDR2 as YENEEA. Unmatched junction bases numbered 19, after V lost 2 bases and J lost 3 bases. The CDR3 sequence is CASSLTRFGTATLNYNEQFF. In DNA, the CDR3 is TGTGCCAGCAGCTTAACACGGTTCGGGACAGCGACGTTGAACTACAATGAGCAGTTCTTC.

This clone is a singleton in its sample. This chain links TRBV5-1 with TRBJ1-1; 9 bases line up with TRBD1. Germline CDR1 reads SGHRS; CDR2 reads YFSETQ. With 3 bases clipped from V and 11 bases from J, the junction kept 14 bases outside the gene matches. CDR3 length: 15 residues. The CDR3 region is CASSWGDREVLGAFF. CDR3 in DNA: TGCGCCAGCAGCTGGGGGGACAGGGAAGTACTCGGGGCTTTCTTT.

CDR3 bases: TGTGCCAGCAGTGACGTTCGGGACAGCGGTTCCTACGAGCAGTACTTC. Protein sequence: CASSDVRDSGSYEQYF. The V gene is TRBV6-1, the J gene TRBJ2-7, with 7 bases fitting TRBD1. This CDR3 is 16 amino acids long. CDR1 is MNHNS, CDR2 SASEGT, per germline. V lost 3 bases to trimming and J lost 1 base; unmatched junction nucleotides: 9.

The CDR3 here is CASRGEASRSYEQYF. The CDR3 bases are TGTGCCAGCAGAGGGGAGGCTAGCAGGTCCTACGAGCAGTACTTC. The chain joins TRBV5-4 to TRBJ2-7; D is possibly TRBD2 (6 bases). Trimming pared 5 bases from V and 1 base from J, leaving 16 bases between. CDR1 and CDR2 (germline): SGHNT, YYREEE (reference sequence). This CDR3 spans 15 amino acids.

The V call is TRBV5-4, the J call TRBJ2-3; 10 bases are shared with TRBD2. Germline CDR1 reads SGHNT; CDR2 reads YYREEE (reference sequence). The CDR3 sequence is 20 residues long. J was trimmed by 0 bases and V by 4 bases; bases with no gene match: 17. The CDR3 region is CASSMPVGLAGDTSTDTQYF. DNA for the CDR3: TGTGCCAGCAGCATGCCTGTGGGGCTAGCGGGGGATACTAGCACAGATACGCAGTATTTT.

The CDR3 DNA reads as TGTGCCAGCAGGGGGGGGAGCAATCAGCCCCAGCATTTT. It is translated as CASRGGSNQPQHF. The chain recombines TRBV2 with TRBJ1-5, with a weak D call TRBD1 (5 bases). Germline lookup yields CDR1 SNHLY and CDR2 FYNNEI. With 6 bases removed from V and 1 base from J, the gap between germline ends came to 7 bases. The CDR3 sequence is 13 residues long.

V usage is TRBV5-4 and J usage is TRBJ2-7, with 9 positions matching TRBD1. The germline gives CDR1 SGHNT, CDR2 YYREEE (reference sequence). The CDR3 sequence is 13 residues long. V was clipped by 5 bases and J by 2 bases; unmatched bases: 2. The CDR3 bases are TGTGCCAGCAGTTACAGGGGGCCCTACGAGCAGTACTTC. Protein: CASSYRGPYEQYF.

The J gene is TRBJ1-1, the V gene TRBV20-1; D is unclear. The CDR3 covers 11 residues. V gave up 1 base and J gave up 8 bases, with 8 bases separating them. The V gene's germline CDR1 is DFQATT and CDR2 SNEGSKA (reference sequence). This CDR3 reads CSARVAGEAFF. The CDR3 DNA is TGCAGTGCTAGAGTGGCGGGGGAAGCTTTCTTT.

The gene calls are TRBV19 and TRBJ1-2; D unresolved. The CDR3 runs to 13 residues. Germline values: CDR1 LNHDA, CDR2 SQIVND (reference sequence). V was pared by 2 bases and J by 1 base, with 5 bases between. CDR3 sequence (DNA): TGTGCCAGTAGTATAACAGTTAACTATGGCTACACCTTC. This sequence encodes CASSITVNYGYTF.

J is TRBJ2-7 and V is TRBV2; tentative D call: TRBD2 (6 bases). Germline V gene lookup returns CDR1 SNHLY and CDR2 FYNNEI. The CDR3 totals 14 residues. Trimming took off 10 bases at V and 2 bases at J, with 18 bases between the two ends. The CDR3 DNA reads as TGTGCCACCATGAACCGGGACTCTGCCTACGAGCAGTACTTC. Its translation is CATMNRDSAYEQYF.

This clone came up once. J is TRBJ2-2 and V is TRBV9; D is possibly TRBD1 (6 bases). Germline V gene sequence: CDR1 SGDLS, CDR2 YYNGEE. The CDR3 is 17 residues long. V lost 0 bases and J lost 0, with 12 bases in between. The CDR3 DNA reads as TGTGCCAGCAGCGTAGCCGGCCCAGGGGCGAACACCGGGGAGCTGTTTTTT. Translating it yields CASSVAGPGANTGELFF.

This clone was observed a handful of times. The gene calls are TRBV7-2 and TRBJ2-7, with D perhaps TRBD1 (5 bases). Germline CDR1 and CDR2: SGHTA and FQGNSA. The germline V and J ends were trimmed by 3 bases and 4 bases, with 22 bases remaining between them. The CDR3 is 17 residues long. CDR3 amino acids: CASSLGISTAEEYEQYF. CDR3 coding DNA: TGTGCCAGCAGCTTGGGAATATCGACAGCTGAAGAGTACGAGCAGTACTTC.

This clone was observed a few times. The chain carries TRBV7-2 and TRBJ2-3, with 9 positions matching TRBD2. Germline CDR1 is SGHTA and CDR2 is FQGNSA. CDR3 length: 16 residues. After removal of 5 bases from V and 3 bases from J, the junction contained 9 bases not matched to a gene. CDR3 coding DNA: TGTGCCAGCAGCCCGGCTAGCGGGGTGGGTACAGATACGCAGTATTTT. As protein: CASSPASGVGTDTQYF.

The chain employs TRBV15 and TRBJ2-7; D is ambiguous. This CDR3 region has 14 residues. Germline-derived CDR1 and CDR2 are LNHNV and YYDKDF (reference sequence). The V and J ends lost 1 base and 0 bases respectively, with 7 bases between them. CDR3 residues: CATSRGRNSYEQYF. The CDR3 bases are TGTGCCACCAGCAGAGGCAGAAACTCCTACGAGCAGTACTTC.

This sequence joins TRBV7-3 and TRBJ2-1, with D tentatively TRBD2 (5 bases). This CDR3 is 15 amino acids long. V lost 7 bases and J lost 2, with 15 bases in between. The germline V gene has CDR1 SGHTA and CDR2 FQGTGA. Here the CDR3 reads CASTNRAGTYNEQFF. The CDR3 nucleotides are TGTGCCAGCACCAACCGGGCGGGTACCTACAATGAGCAGTTCTTC.

The chain uses TRBV27 and TRBJ1-2, with 8 bases matching TRBD1. The germline V gene encodes CDR1 MNHEY and CDR2 SMNVEV (reference sequence). The CDR3 runs 13 residues. With 5 bases clipped from V and 8 bases from J, the junction kept 7 bases outside the gene matches. The CDR3 protein is CASSPDREGGYTF. The CDR3 DNA sequence: TGTGCCAGCAGTCCGGACAGGGAAGGAGGCTACACCTTC.

The V call is TRBV27, the J call TRBJ2-5, with TRBD2 as a possible D gene (7 bases). The CDR3 totals 13 residues. Per germline, CDR1 MNHEY and CDR2 SMNVEV (reference sequence). Trimming pared 9 bases from V and 0 bases from J, leaving 11 bases between. The CDR3 protein is CASRGGYQETQYF. The CDR3 bases are TGTGCCAGTAGGGGGGGCTACCAAGAGACCCAGTACTTC.

J is TRBJ2-7 and V is TRBV5-4; the D gene is possibly TRBD1 (5 bases). Germline lookup yields CDR1 SGHNT and CDR2 YYREEE (reference sequence). This CDR3 contains 17 residues. V was shortened by 4 bases and J by 0 bases, with 20 bases between the two germline ends. The CDR3 region is CASSQQLHRTDSYEQYF. CDR3 nucleotide sequence: TGTGCCAGCAGCCAACAACTACACAGGACGGACTCCTACGAGCAGTACTTC.

The rearrangement links TRBV4-1 to TRBJ1-5; weak D call: TRBD1 (5 bases). There are 13 residues in the CDR3. Germline lookup yields CDR1 MGHRA and CDR2 YSYEKL. With 4 bases removed from V and 4 bases from J, the gap between germline ends came to 8 bases. In DNA, the CDR3 is TGCGCCAGCAGCCTCAGGGTTAATCAGCCCCAGCATTTT. This encodes CASSLRVNQPQHF.

The J gene is TRBJ1-1, the V gene TRBV4-1, with a weak D call TRBD1 (5 bases). Germline lookup yields CDR1 MGHRA and CDR2 YSYEKL. Trimming took off 7 bases at V and 7 bases at J, with 16 bases between the two ends. The CDR3 runs to 13 residues. CDR3 protein: CASTRGSGLEAFF. In DNA, the CDR3 is TGCGCCAGCACCCGGGGGAGCGGGCTTGAAGCTTTCTTT.

The CDR3 nucleotides read TGTGCCAGTAGTAGGGGACAGGGGTGGGCTGAAGCTTTCTTT. This sequence encodes CASSRGQGWAEAFF. The chain uses TRBV19 and TRBJ1-1; 10 bases are shared with TRBD1. The CDR3 totals 14 residues. The V and J ends lost 4 bases and 6 bases, in that order; junction bases with no gene match: 5. CDR1 is LNHDA, CDR2 SQIVND, per germline (reference sequence).